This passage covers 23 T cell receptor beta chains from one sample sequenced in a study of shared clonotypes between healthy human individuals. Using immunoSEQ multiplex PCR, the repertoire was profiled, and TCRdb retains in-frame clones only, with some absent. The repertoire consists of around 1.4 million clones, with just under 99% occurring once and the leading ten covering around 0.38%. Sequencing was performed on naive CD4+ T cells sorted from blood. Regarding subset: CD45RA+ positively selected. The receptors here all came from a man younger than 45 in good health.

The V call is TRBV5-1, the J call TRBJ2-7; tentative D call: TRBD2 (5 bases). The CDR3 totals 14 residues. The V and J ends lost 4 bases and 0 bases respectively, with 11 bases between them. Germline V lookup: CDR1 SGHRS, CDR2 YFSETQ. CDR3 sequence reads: CASSPRAYSYEQYF. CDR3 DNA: TGCGCCAGCAGCCCGAGGGCATACTCCTACGAGCAGTACTTC.

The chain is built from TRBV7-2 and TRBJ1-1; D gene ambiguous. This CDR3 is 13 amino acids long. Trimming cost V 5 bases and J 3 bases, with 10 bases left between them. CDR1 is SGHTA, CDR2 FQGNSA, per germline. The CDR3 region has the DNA TGTGCCAGCAGCCTAAACAGTTACACTGAAGCTTTCTTT. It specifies CASSLNSYTEAFF.

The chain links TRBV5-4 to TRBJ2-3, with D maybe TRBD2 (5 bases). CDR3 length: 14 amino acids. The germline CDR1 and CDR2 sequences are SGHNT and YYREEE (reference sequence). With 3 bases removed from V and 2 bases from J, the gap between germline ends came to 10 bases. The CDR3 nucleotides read TGTGCCAGCAGCTCAGGACTTTTCACAGATACGCAGTATTTT. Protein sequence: CASSSGLFTDTQYF.

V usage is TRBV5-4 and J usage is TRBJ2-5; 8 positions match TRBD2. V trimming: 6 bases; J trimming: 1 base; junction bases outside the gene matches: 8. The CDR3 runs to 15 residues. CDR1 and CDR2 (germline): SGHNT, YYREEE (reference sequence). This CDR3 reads CASTGGRRSQETQYF. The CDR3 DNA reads TGTGCCAGCACGGGGGGGAGGAGATCCCAAGAGACCCAGTACTTC. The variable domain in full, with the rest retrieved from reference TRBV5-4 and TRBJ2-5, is ETGVTQSPTHLIKTRGQQVTLRCSSQSGHNTVSWYQQALGQGPQFIFQYYREEENGRGNFPPRFSGLQFPNYSSELNVNALELDDSALYLCASTGGRRSQETQYFGPGTRLLVL.

The CDR3 protein is CASSFGQGKNQPQHF. The CDR3 DNA sequence: TGCGCCAGCAGTTTCGGACAGGGGAAAAATCAGCCCCAGCATTTT. This chain connects TRBV5-1 to TRBJ1-5, with 9 bases aligning to TRBD1. The CDR3 has 15 amino acids. Germline lookup yields CDR1 SGHRS and CDR2 YFSETQ. The junction had 7 bases not matched to a gene; V was cut back by 5 bases and J by 4 bases.

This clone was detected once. Here the CDR3 reads CASRSDQGTTEKLFF. DNA for the CDR3: TGTGCCAGCAGAAGCGACCAGGGGACAACTGAAAAACTGTTTTTT. The V and J genes are TRBV7-8 and TRBJ1-4, with D perhaps matching TRBD1 (6 bases). V lost 6 bases and J lost 7, with 18 bases in between. From germline, CDR1 is SGHVS and CDR2 FQNEAQ. This CDR3 is 15 amino acids long. Full variable domain (outside the CDR3, taken from reference TRBV7-8 and TRBJ1-4): GAGVSQSPRYKVAKRGQDVALRCDPISGHVSLFWYQQALGQGPEFLTYFQNEAQLDKSGLPSDRFFAERPEGSVSTLKIQRTQQEDSAVYLCASRSDQGTTEKLFFGSGTQLSVL.

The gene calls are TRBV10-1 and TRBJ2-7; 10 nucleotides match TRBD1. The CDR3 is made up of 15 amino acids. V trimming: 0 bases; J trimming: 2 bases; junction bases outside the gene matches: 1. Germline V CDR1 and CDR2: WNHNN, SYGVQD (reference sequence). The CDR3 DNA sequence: TGCGCCAGCAGTGAGTCGACAGGGGGCCCCTACGAGCAGTACTTC. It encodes CASSESTGGPYEQYF.

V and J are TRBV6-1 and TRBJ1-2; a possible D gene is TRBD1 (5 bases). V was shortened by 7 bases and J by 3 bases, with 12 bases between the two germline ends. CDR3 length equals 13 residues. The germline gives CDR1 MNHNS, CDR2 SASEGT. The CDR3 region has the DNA TGTGCCAGCACTATTCGGGGGGACTATGGCTACACCTTC. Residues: CASTIRGDYGYTF.

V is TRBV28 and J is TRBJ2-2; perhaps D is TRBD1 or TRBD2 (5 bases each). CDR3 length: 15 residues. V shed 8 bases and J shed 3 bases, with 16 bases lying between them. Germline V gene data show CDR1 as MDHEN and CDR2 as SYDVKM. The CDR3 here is CASGGYGRDTGELFF. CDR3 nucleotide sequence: TGTGCCAGCGGGGGATATGGTCGGGACACCGGGGAGCTGTTTTTT.

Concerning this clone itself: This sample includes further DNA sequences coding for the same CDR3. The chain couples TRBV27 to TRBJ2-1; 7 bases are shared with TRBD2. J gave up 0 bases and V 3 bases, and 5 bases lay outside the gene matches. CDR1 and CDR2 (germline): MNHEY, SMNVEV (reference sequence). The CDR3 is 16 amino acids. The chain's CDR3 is CASSFIAGSSYNEQFF. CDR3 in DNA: TGTGCCAGCAGTTTTATAGCGGGTAGCTCCTACAATGAGCAGTTCTTC.

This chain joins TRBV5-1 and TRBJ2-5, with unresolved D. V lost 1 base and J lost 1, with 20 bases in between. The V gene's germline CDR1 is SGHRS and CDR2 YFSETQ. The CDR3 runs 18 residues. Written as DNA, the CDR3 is TGCGCCAGCAGCTTGAGTGGCCTTGGACGAGGTGGCCAAGAGACCCAGTACTTC. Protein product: CASSLSGLGRGGQETQYF.

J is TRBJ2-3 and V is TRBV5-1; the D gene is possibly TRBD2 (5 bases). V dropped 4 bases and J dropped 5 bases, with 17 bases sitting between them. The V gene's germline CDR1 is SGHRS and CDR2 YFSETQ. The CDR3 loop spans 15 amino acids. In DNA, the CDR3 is TGCGCCAGCAGCCTCGAAAGCGGCGCTCGAGATACGCAGTATTTT. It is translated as CASSLESGARDTQYF. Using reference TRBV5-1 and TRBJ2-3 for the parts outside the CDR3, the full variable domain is KAGVTQTPRYLIKTRGQQVTLSCSPISGHRSVSWYQQTPGQGLQFLFEYFSETQRNKGNFPGRFSGRQFSNSRSEMNVSTLELGDSALYLCASSLESGARDTQYFGPGTRLTVL.

The chain's CDR3 is CATSVEYEQYF. The DNA of the CDR3 is TGTGCCACCAGCGTGGAATACGAGCAGTACTTC. This sequence joins TRBV28 and TRBJ2-7; D gene unclear. The CDR3 contains 11 residues. Between the trimmed V and J ends, which lost 10 bases and 4 bases, there was a span of 11 bases. Germline V gives CDR1 MDHEN, CDR2 SYDVKM.

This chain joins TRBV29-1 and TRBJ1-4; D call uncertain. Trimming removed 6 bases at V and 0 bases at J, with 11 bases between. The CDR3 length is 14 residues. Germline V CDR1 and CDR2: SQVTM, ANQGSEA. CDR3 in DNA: TGCAGCGTAGCGACGGTTGCAACTAATGAAAAACTGTTTTTT. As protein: CSVATVATNEKLFF.

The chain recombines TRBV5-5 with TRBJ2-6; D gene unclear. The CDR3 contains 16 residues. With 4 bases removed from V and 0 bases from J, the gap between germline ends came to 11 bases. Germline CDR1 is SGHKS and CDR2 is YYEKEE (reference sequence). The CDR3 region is CASSPRDFSGANVLTF. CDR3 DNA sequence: TGTGCCAGCAGCCCACGAGATTTCTCTGGGGCCAACGTCCTGACTTTC.

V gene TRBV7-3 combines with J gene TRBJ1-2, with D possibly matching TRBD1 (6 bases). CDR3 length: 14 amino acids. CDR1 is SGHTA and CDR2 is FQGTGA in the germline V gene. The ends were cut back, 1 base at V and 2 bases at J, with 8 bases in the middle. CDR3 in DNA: TGTGCCAGCAGCTTAAGGACAGCAAACTATGGCTACACCTTC. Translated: CASSLRTANYGYTF.

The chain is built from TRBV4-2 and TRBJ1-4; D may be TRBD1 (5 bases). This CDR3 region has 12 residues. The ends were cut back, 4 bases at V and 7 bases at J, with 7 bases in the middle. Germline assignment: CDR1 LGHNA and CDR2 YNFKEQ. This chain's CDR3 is CASSRDREKLFF. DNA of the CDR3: TGTGCCAGCAGCCGGGACCGTGAAAAACTGTTTTTT.

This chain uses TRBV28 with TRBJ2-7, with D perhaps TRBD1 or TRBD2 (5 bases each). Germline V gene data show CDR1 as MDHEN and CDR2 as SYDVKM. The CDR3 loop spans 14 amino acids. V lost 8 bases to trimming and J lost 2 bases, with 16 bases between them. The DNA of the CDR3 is TGTGCCAGCCTGCCGAACTGGGGGACCTACGAGCAGTACTTC. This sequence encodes CASLPNWGTYEQYF.

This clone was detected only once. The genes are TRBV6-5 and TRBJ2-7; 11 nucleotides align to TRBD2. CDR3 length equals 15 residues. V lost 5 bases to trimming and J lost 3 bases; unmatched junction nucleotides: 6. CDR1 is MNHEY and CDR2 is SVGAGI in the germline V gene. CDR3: CASSLAGGNGYEQYF. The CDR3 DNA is TGTGCCAGCAGTCTAGCGGGAGGCAATGGCTACGAGCAGTACTTC.

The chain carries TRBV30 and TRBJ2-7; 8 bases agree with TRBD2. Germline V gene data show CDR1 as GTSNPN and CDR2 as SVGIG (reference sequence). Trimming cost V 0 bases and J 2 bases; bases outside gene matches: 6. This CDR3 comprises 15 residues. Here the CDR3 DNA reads TGTGCCTGGAGTGTGCTACTAGCGGATACCTACGAGCAGTACTTC. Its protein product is CAWSVLLADTYEQYF.

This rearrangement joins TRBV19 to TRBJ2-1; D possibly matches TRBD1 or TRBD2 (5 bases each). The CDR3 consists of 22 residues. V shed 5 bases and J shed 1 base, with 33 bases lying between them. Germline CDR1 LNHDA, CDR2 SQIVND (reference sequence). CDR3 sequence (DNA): TGTGCCAGTAGTGCTGACCTTCCGGGGCGCAGTTTCGCCCTCTTTTCCTACAATGAGCAGTTCTTC. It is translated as CASSADLPGRSFALFSYNEQFF.

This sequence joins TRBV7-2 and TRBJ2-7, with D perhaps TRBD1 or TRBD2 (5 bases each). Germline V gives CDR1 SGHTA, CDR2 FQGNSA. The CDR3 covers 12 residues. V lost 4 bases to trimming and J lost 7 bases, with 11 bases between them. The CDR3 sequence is CASSYLGREQYF. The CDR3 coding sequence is TGTGCCAGCAGCTACCTGGGACGGGAGCAGTACTTC.

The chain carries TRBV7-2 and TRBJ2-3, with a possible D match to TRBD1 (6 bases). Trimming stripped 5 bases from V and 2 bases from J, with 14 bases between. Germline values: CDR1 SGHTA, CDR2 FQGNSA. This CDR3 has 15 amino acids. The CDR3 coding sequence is TGTGCCAGCAGCCAGGGACAATATAACACAGATACGCAGTATTTT. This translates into CASSQGQYNTDTQYF.